This TCR beta chain is drawn from a study of cytomegalovirus exposure and HLA in healthy donors. Germline lookup yields CDR1 MGHRA and CDR2 YSYEKL. Trimming cost V 3 bases and J 6 bases, with 16 bases left between them. CDR3 size: 15 residues. As for this clone: What it recognizes is unknown.

Assay: immunoSEQ multiplex PCR; the TCRdb copy retains only in-frame clones and omits some. The sample contains 45,000 to 65,000 clones, 93% of which appear only once. Points from the study as a whole: Generally TCR sequences proved uncommon, though certain public TCRs appeared in numerous donors.

The TCR was taken from a woman between 18 and 30 years old in good health and CMV-seropositive. V gene TRBV4-1 combines with J gene TRBJ2-3; perhaps TRBD2 as D (5 bases). The sequencing sample was made of PBMCs. CDR3 in amino acids: CASSQLLRVSDTQYF. CDR3 nucleotide sequence: TGCGCCAGCAGCCAGTTGTTGAGGGTTTCGGATACGCAGTATTTT.